Described below is a single T cell receptor beta chain sequence and its context. Its antigen is undetermined. A much larger clone is a single base away; this may be a read error. No conserved phenylalanine or tryptophan ends this CDR3, so it is likely a read error. The data are from a study of molecular identifiers for immune sequencing clone quantification. The germline V gene encodes CDR1 MDHEN and CDR2 SYDVKM. Losses at the gene ends were 9 bases for V and 3 bases for J; bases not matched to a gene: 6. CDR3 length: 13 amino acids. TCRdb processed the PCR reads anew with MiXCR; each CDR3 protein has one entry. The repertoire holds about 320,000 distinct CDR3 sequences, with 20% to 25% as singletons. General study findings and limits: Clones carrying above 20 RNA copies accounted for over 99% of effector molecules, under 1% in naive cells.

This clonotype originated in a human donor in good health. Some libraries in this study had Jurkat cell RNA spiked in. The chain is built from TRBV28 and TRBJ1-1, with TRBD1 matching over 8 bases. The specimen was naive CD8+ T cells from blood, with Jurkat cell RNA spiked in. Indicated subset: FACS-sorted CD8+CD4-CCR7+CD45RA+ naive T cells. The CDR3 DNA follows: TGTGCCAGTCGTACAGGGGGTGACACTGAAGCTTTCCTT. This codes for CASRTGGDTEAFL.